This T cell receptor (beta chain) stems from a study of blood T cell repertoires in COVID-19. The assay was immunoSEQ multiplex PCR, and TCRdb's table has in-frame clones only and misses some. Among approximately 270,000 clones listed, approximately 89% were seen once. Two consecutive negative NP/OP PCR tests, clearance, or resolved symptoms defined Cohort 3 recovery. This clone was seen a single time. The sequence derives from a woman aged 55-75 years who had recovered from COVID-19. Sequenced material: PBMCs or T cells enriched from blood (not recorded which).

The CDR3 coding sequence is TGTGCCAGCAGCCGAACCACGGGCACCATATATTTT. This gives the protein CASSRTTGTIYF. J is TRBJ1-3 and V is TRBV7-9; D call uncertain. This CDR3 contains 12 residues. The germline V gene encodes CDR1 SEHNR and CDR2 FQNEAQ (reference sequence). Trimming stripped 5 bases from V and 9 bases from J, with 11 bases between. Full variable domain (missing parts from reference TRBV7-9 and TRBJ1-3): DTGVSQNPRHKITKRGQNVTFRCDPISEHNRLYWYRQTLGQGPEFLTYFQNEAQLEKSRLLSDRFSAERPKGSFSTLEIQRTEQGDSAMYLCASSRTTGTIYFGEGSWLTVV.